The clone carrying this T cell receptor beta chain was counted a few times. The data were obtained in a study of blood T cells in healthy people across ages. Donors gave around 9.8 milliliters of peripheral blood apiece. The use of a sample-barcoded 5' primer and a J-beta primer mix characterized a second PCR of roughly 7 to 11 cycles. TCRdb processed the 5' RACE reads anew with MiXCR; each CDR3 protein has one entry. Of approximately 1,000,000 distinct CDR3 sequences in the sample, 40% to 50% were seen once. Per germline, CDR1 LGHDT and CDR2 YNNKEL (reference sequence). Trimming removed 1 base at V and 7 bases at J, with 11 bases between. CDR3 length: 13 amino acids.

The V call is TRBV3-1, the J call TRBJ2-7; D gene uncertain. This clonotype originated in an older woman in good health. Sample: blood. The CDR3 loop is CASSQVPALEQYF. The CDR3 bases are TGTGCCAGCAGCCAAGTCCCGGCTTTGGAGCAGTACTTC.